The 23 T cell receptor beta chains in this list originate from one sample, sequenced in a study of blood T cell repertoires in COVID-19. Profiling relied on immunoSEQ multiplex PCR, and the TCRdb table lists in-frame clones only, not all of them. Of 110,000 to 150,000 clones in the sample, over 70% are singletons; the top ten hold around 3.4%. The sequenced sample was peripheral blood. Receptors originate from a man in his 70s who had recovered from COVID-19.

This chain's CDR3 is CATSLAGGSTDTQYF. Here the CDR3 DNA reads TGTGCCACCTCCCTAGCGGGGGGGAGCACAGATACGCAGTATTTT. The chain carries TRBV18 and TRBJ2-3; 12 bases line up with TRBD2. The CDR3 is made up of 15 amino acids. J was trimmed by 0 bases and V by 10 bases; bases with no gene match: 5. The germline V gene encodes CDR1 KGHSH and CDR2 LQKENI.

The gene calls are TRBV12-3 or TRBV12-4 and TRBJ1-2; TRBD1 might be the D (6 bases). This CDR3 comprises 12 residues. Between the trimmed V and J ends, which lost 5 bases and 8 bases, there was a span of 12 bases. The CDR3 sequence: CASSTGLLGYTF. The CDR3 nucleotides are TGTGCCAGCAGTACAGGGTTGTTGGGCTACACCTTC.

The chain uses TRBV27 and TRBJ2-5; TRBD1 matches at 12 bases. With 5 bases clipped from V and 5 bases from J, the junction kept 6 bases outside the gene matches. The CDR3 loop spans 15 amino acids. From germline, CDR1 is MNHEY and CDR2 SMNVEV (reference sequence). The CDR3 nucleotides read TGTGCCAGCAGTGCGCGGGACAGGGGGCTGGAGACCCAGTACTTC. The encoded protein is CASSARDRGLETQYF.

In the case of this clone: An end of the junction does not agree with germline; a read error may underlie this. The CDR3 protein is CASRPGSDSQIF. DNA for the CDR3: TGTGCCAGCAGACCCGGGTCGGACAGTCAAATTTTT. The chain links TRBV5-4 to TRBJ2-3; D might be TRBD1 (6 bases). Germline V gives CDR1 SGHNT, CDR2 YYREEE (reference sequence). The CDR3 sequence is 12 residues long.

The DNA of the CDR3 is TGTGCCAGCAGCCCTGGGACAGGGCCGACAGATACGCAGTATTTT. Its translation is CASSPGTGPTDTQYF. The V call is TRBV7-3, the J call TRBJ2-3; 9 bases agree with TRBD1. Germline V gene data show CDR1 as SGHTA and CDR2 as FQGTGA. V was clipped by 5 bases and J by 3 bases; unmatched bases: 6. The CDR3 length is 15 residues.

The rearrangement uses TRBV4-1 and TRBJ2-1; D is unclear. Deletions cut 0 bases from V and 6 bases from J, with 21 bases between. Germline CDR1 is MGHRA and CDR2 is YSYEKL. The CDR3 length is 18 residues. CDR3 bases: TGCGCCAGCAGCCAAGATAGGCCGGAACTCATTAACAGCAATGAGCAGTTCTTC. Encoded protein: CASSQDRPELINSNEQFF.

The V call is TRBV7-9, the J call TRBJ2-1, with a weak D call TRBD2 (6 bases). Germline V CDR1 and CDR2: SEHNR, FQNEAQ (reference sequence). The V gene lost 5 bases and the J gene lost 0 bases, with 11 bases spanning the gap. The CDR3 is 15 amino acids. CDR3 sequence (DNA): TGTGCCAGCAGCGTTAGCGGTAGCTCCTACAATGAGCAGTTCTTC. This translates into CASSVSGSSYNEQFF.

The chain links TRBV13 to TRBJ1-1; D is ambiguous. The V end was cut by 1 base, the J end by 6 bases, with 12 bases between. This CDR3 region has 14 residues. Germline V CDR1 and CDR2: PRHDT, FYEKMQ (reference sequence). In DNA form, the CDR3 reads TGTGCCAGCAGCTTAGCTTCAGAAGTGGCTGAAGCTTTCTTT. Translation: CASSLASEVAEAFF.

V and J are TRBV5-4 and TRBJ2-5; 8 positions match TRBD1. Germline V CDR1 and CDR2: SGHNT, YYREEE (reference sequence). Germline trimming cut 9 bases from V and 1 base from J; bases unmatched to any gene: 5. The CDR3 sequence is 13 residues long. As DNA, the CDR3 is TGTGCCACCCAGGGGGCGTTCCAAGAGACCCAGTACTTC. It translates to CATQGAFQETQYF.

This rearrangement joins TRBV7-2 to TRBJ1-1; 9 bases match TRBD1. The J segment lost 5 bases and the V segment lost 3 bases, leaving 7 bases of the junction unmatched. CDR1 is SGHTA and CDR2 is FQGNSA in the germline V gene. The CDR3 length is 15 residues. CDR3 residues: CASSLRTGTGTEAFF. The CDR3, as DNA: TGTGCCAGCAGCTTGCGTACCGGGACAGGGACTGAAGCTTTCTTT.

The rearrangement links TRBV7-8 to TRBJ2-7; D is perhaps TRBD2 (5 bases). The CDR3 runs 15 residues. The germline V gene has CDR1 SGHVS and CDR2 FQNEAQ. V was shortened by 1 base and J by 0 bases, with 10 bases between the two germline ends. CDR3 loop: CASSLDVGSSYEQYF. CDR3 nucleotide sequence: TGTGCCAGCAGCTTAGACGTTGGGAGCTCCTACGAGCAGTACTTC.

CDR3 sequence reads: CSGRVAGARDEQYF. Written as DNA, the CDR3 is TGCAGCGGCCGGGTGGCGGGAGCTCGAGATGAGCAGTACTTC. The J gene is TRBJ2-7, the V gene TRBV29-1; 7 bases agree with TRBD2. V shed 7 bases and J 7 bases; nucleotides not matched to a gene: 16. This CDR3 contains 14 residues. The germline CDR1 and CDR2 sequences are SQVTM and ANQGSEA.

The chain is built from TRBV7-9 and TRBJ2-5; no clear D gene. Germline V gene data show CDR1 as SEHNR and CDR2 as FQNEAQ (reference sequence). Trimming shortened V by 3 bases and J by 1 base, and 9 bases separated the two germline ends. This CDR3 comprises 14 residues. CDR3 sequence: CASSLISIQETQYF. The DNA for the CDR3 is TGTGCCAGCAGCTTGATTAGCATCCAAGAGACCCAGTACTTC.

The genes are TRBV7-8 and TRBJ2-5, with a possible D match to TRBD1 (5 bases). CDR3 length: 13 amino acids. Trimming removed 5 bases at V and 3 bases at J, with 10 bases between. From germline, CDR1 is SGHVS and CDR2 FQNEAQ. The CDR3 loop reads CASSPATEETQYF. The CDR3 DNA reads as TGTGCCAGCAGCCCAGCGACAGAAGAGACCCAGTACTTC.

This clone has a handful of counts. The V gene is TRBV6-5, the J gene TRBJ1-4; tentatively, D is TRBD1 (6 bases). The CDR3 has 15 amino acids. Germline CDR1 and CDR2: MNHEY and SVGAGI. V lost 6 bases, J lost 7 bases, and 18 bases lay in between. CDR3 sequence reads: CASSSPGRGTEKLFF. In DNA form, the CDR3 reads TGTGCCAGCAGCTCCCCCGGCAGGGGTACTGAAAAACTGTTTTTT.

V gene TRBV6-1 combines with J gene TRBJ1-4; D is undetermined. In germline, CDR1 is MNHNS, CDR2 SASEGT. V was clipped by 2 bases and J by 0 bases, with 10 bases between them. The length of the CDR3 is 16 residues. The CDR3 reads CASSERRFATNEKLFF. In DNA form, the CDR3 reads TGTGCCAGCAGTGAAAGGAGATTTGCAACTAATGAAAAACTGTTTTTT.

This rearrangement joins TRBV4-2 to TRBJ1-2; the match to TRBD1 covers 9 bases. CDR1 is LGHNA, CDR2 YNFKEQ, per germline. This CDR3 is built from 16 residues. Trimming removed 3 bases from V and 2 bases from J; junction bases left unmatched: 7. CDR3 protein: CASSQRPGTGNYGYTF. For the CDR3, the DNA is TGTGCCAGCAGCCAGCGACCCGGGACAGGGAACTATGGCTACACCTTC.

The gene calls are TRBV7-9 and TRBJ2-1, with D perhaps matching TRBD2 (5 bases). The CDR3 extends over 16 amino acids. The V and J ends lost 4 bases and 0 bases respectively, with 13 bases between them. Looked up from germline, CDR1 is SEHNR and CDR2 is FQNEAQ (reference sequence). The CDR3 loop is CASSSWEGGSYNEQFF. The CDR3 DNA follows: TGTGCCAGCAGCTCCTGGGAAGGAGGCTCCTACAATGAGCAGTTCTTC.

The V call is TRBV25-1, the J call TRBJ2-4; TRBD1 agrees at 8 bases. The V segment lost 3 bases and the J segment 2 bases; nucleotides outside the gene matches: 6. Germline V CDR1 and CDR2: MGHDK, SYGVNS. This CDR3 has 16 residues. The CDR3 sequence is CASSDDRGNSKNIQYF. In DNA, the CDR3 is TGTGCCAGCAGTGACGACAGGGGAAATTCCAAAAACATTCAGTACTTC.

This chain links TRBV4-1 with TRBJ2-7; 8 bases agree with TRBD1. Germline CDR1 is MGHRA and CDR2 is YSYEKL. The trim removed 4 bases at V and 4 bases at J, leaving 6 bases unmatched. The CDR3 runs 14 residues. For the CDR3, the DNA is TGCGCCAGCAGCCGGACGACAGGGGAATACGAGCAGTACTTC. It codes for CASSRTTGEYEQYF.

This clone was seen only a few times. This rearrangement joins TRBV5-1 to TRBJ1-1, with 9 bases aligning to TRBD1. J was trimmed by 4 bases and V by 2 bases; bases with no gene match: 3. Germline CDR1 reads SGHRS; CDR2 reads YFSETQ. CDR3 length: 14 residues. The CDR3 spells CASSLTGGGTEAFF. The CDR3 DNA reads as TGCGCCAGCAGCTTAACAGGGGGCGGCACTGAAGCTTTCTTT.

The CDR3 DNA reads TGTGCCAGTAGTCTGGACAGAAACTATGGCTACACCTTC. Its protein product is CASSLDRNYGYTF. The chain has TRBV19 and TRBJ1-2, with D maybe TRBD1 (6 bases). Trimming removed 5 bases from V and 2 bases from J, with 9 bases in between. This CDR3 contains 13 residues. CDR1 is LNHDA and CDR2 is SQIVND in the germline V gene (reference sequence).

The rearrangement uses TRBV20-1 and TRBJ2-7, with 7 bases matching TRBD1. CDR3 length equals 11 residues. With V trimmed by 4 bases and J by 3 bases, 0 bases remained unmatched. Germline V lookup: CDR1 DFQATT, CDR2 SNEGSKA (reference sequence). CDR3: CSANRGYEQYF. The DNA for the CDR3 is TGCAGTGCTAACAGGGGCTACGAGCAGTACTTC.